The subject of this entry is one T cell receptor beta chain. Antigen: not known. Full-length variable regions came from constant-region reverse primers plus semi-nested Nested Universal Primer A PCR. MiXCR was run by TCRdb on the 5' RACE reads, yielding one entry per CDR3 protein. The data show more than 45,000 distinct CDR3 sequences, around 28% seen once. Germline lookup yields CDR1 ENHRY and CDR2 SYGVKD. The V segment lost 6 bases and the J segment 4 bases; nucleotides outside the gene matches: 9. CDR3 length equals 15 residues. Study-level findings and limits: The TCR gene usage of tumor memory CD4+ T cells clustered together with blood and lymph node memory CD4+ cells and with lymph node naive CD4+ cells.

The memory fraction was CD4+CD45RO+CD25- cells. The sequenced sample was tumor-infiltrating memory CD4+ T cells sorted from the breast tumor. The sample's subset: memory CD4+ T cells, CD4+CD45RO+CD25-. This TCR derives from a female donor with breast cancer. The chain links TRBV10-3 to TRBJ1-2; TRBD1 matches at 9 bases. The CDR3 reads CAISSRTGVGYGYTF. CDR3 in DNA: TGTGCCATCAGCTCTCGGACAGGGGTCGGCTATGGCTACACCTTC.